This section outlines one T cell receptor beta chain sequence together with its context. Some clones are missing from TCRdb's copy, which holds only in-frame ones; the method was immunoSEQ multiplex PCR. The repertoire consists of roughly 50,000 clones, with roughly 92% occurring once and the leading ten covering about 0.7%. The data derive from a study of T cell changes during pregnancy in multiple sclerosis. Germline V gene lookup returns CDR1 GTSNPN and CDR2 SVGIG (reference sequence). Trimming pared 1 base from V and 2 bases from J, leaving 12 bases between. The CDR3 sequence is 14 residues long.

This sequence was found in a female donor with multiple sclerosis, enrolled in a pregnancy study. The chain couples TRBV30 to TRBJ2-7; weak D call: TRBD1 (5 bases). The sample in question was CD4+ T cells from peripheral blood mononuclear cells, obtained in the third trimester of pregnancy. The CDR3 spells CAWSEDSHTYEQYF. The DNA for the CDR3 is TGTGCCTGGAGTGAAGACAGCCACACCTACGAGCAGTACTTC.